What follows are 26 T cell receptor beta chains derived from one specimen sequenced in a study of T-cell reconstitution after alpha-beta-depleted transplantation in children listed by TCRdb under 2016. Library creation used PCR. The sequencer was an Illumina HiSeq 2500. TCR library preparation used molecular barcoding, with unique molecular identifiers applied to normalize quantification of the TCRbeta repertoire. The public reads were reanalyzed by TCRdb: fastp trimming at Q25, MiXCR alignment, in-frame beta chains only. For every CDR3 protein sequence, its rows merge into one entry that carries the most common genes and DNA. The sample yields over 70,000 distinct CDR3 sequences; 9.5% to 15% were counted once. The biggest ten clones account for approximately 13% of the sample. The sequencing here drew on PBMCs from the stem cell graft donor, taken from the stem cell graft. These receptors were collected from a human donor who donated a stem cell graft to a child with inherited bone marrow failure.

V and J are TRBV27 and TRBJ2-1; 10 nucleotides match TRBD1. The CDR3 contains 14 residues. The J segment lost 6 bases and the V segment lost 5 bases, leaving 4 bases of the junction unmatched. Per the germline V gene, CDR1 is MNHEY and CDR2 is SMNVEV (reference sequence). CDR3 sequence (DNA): TGTGCCAGCAGTCCGGGACAGGGGATCAATGAGCAGTTCTTC. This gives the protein CASSPGQGINEQFF.

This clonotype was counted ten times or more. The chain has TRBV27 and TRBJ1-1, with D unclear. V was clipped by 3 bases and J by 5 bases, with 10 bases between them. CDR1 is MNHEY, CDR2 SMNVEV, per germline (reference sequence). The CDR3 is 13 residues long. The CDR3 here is CASSFEGRTEAFF. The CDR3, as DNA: TGTGCCAGCAGTTTTGAAGGGAGGACTGAAGCTTTCTTT.

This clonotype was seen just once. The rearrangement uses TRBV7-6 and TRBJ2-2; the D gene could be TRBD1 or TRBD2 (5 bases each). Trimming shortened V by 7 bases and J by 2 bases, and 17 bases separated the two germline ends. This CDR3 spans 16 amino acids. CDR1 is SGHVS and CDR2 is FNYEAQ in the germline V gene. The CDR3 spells CASTIGGSQNTGELFF. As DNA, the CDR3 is TGTGCCAGCACTATTGGGGGTAGCCAAAACACCGGGGAGCTGTTTTTT.

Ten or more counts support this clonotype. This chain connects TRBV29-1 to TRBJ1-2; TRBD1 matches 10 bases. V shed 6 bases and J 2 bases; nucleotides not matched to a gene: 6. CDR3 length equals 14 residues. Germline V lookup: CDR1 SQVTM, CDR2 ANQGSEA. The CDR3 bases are TGCAGCGTCGCGGACAGGGGGACGAACTATGGCTACACCTTC. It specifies CSVADRGTNYGYTF.

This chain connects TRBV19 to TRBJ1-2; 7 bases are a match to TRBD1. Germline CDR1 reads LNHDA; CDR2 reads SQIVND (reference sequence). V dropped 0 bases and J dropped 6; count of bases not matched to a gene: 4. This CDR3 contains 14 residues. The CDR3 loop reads CASSIDPGQDGYTF. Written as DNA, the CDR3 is TGTGCCAGTAGTATAGATCCCGGACAGGATGGCTACACCTTC.

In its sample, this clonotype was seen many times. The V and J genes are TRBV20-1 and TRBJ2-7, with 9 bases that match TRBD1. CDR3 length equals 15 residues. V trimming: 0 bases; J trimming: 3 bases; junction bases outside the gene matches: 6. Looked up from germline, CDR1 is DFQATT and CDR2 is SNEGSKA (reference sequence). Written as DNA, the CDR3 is TGCAGTGCTAGAGATACAGGGGGCGTAAGCTACGAGCAGTACTTC. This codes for CSARDTGGVSYEQYF.

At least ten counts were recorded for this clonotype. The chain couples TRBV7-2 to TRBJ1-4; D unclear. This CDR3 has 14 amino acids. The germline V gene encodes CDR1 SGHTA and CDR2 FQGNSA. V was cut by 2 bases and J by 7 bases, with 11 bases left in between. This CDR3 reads CASSLFMSGEKLFF. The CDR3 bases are TGTGCCAGCAGCTTATTCATGTCTGGTGAAAAACTGTTTTTT.

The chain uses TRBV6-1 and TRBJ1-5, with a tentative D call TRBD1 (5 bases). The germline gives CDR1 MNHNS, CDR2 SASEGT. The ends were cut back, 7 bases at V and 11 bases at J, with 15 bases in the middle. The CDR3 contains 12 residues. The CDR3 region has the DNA TGTGCCAGCAAAGAGACAGATACTACCCAGCATTTT. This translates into CASKETDTTQHF.

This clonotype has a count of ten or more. The CDR3 is CSAVDRAAGANVLTF. CDR3 bases: TGCAGTGCTGTGGACAGGGCCGCTGGGGCCAACGTCCTGACTTTC. The chain uses TRBV20-1 and TRBJ2-6; 8 bases map to TRBD1. Trimming at V came to 5 bases and at J to 2 bases, leaving 5 bases not matched to a gene. CDR3 length: 15 amino acids. CDR1 is DFQATT, CDR2 SNEGSKA, per germline (reference sequence).

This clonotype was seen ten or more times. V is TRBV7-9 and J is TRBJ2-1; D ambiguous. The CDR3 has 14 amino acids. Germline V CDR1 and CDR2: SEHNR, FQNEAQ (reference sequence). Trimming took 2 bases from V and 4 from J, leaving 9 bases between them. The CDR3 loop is CASSLQLPYNEQFF. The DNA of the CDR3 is TGTGCCAGCAGCTTACAACTACCGTACAATGAGCAGTTCTTC.

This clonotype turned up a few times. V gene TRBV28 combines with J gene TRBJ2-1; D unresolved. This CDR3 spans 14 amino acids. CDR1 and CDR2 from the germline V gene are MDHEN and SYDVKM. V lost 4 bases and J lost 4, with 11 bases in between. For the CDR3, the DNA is TGTGCCAGCAGTTCCAGGACCGGTTACAATGAGCAGTTCTTC. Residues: CASSSRTGYNEQFF.

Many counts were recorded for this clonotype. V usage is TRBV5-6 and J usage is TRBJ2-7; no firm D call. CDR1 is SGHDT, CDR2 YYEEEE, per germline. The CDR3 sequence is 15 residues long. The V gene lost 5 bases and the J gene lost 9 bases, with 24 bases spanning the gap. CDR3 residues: CASRARSRTNAGQYF. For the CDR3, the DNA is TGTGCCAGCAGGGCCCGGTCGAGGACGAACGCCGGGCAGTACTTC.

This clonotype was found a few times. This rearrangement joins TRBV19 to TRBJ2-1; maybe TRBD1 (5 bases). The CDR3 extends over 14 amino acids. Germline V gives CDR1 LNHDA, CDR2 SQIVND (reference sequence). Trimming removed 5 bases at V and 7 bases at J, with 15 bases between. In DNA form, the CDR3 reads TGTGCCAGTAGTCCTCCGGTGGCAGGGAATGAGCAGTTCTTC. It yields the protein CASSPPVAGNEQFF.

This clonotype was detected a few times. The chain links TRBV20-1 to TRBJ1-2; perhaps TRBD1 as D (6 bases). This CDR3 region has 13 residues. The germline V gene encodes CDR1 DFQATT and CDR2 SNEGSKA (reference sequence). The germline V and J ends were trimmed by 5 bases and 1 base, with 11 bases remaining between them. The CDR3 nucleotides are TGCAGTGCTGACCAGGGGTTTAACTATGGCTACACCTTC. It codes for CSADQGFNYGYTF.

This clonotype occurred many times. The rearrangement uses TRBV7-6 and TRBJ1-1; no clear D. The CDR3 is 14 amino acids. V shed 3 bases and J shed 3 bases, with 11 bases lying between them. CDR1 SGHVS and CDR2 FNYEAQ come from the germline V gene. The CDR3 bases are TGTGCCAGCAGCTTTGAAGGGCTAGACACTGAAGCTTTCTTT. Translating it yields CASSFEGLDTEAFF.

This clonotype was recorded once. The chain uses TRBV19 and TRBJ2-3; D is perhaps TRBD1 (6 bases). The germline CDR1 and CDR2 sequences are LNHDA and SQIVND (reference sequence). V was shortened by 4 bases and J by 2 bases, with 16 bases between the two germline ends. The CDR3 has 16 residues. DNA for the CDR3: TGTGCCAGTAGTACCCCACTTGGGGGCCCCACAGATACGCAGTATTTT. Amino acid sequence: CASSTPLGGPTDTQYF.

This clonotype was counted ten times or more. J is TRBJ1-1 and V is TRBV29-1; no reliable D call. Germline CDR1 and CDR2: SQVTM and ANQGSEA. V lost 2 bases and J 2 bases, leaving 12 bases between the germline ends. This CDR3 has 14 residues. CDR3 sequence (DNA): TGCAGCGTTGAATCTCACAGCCTCAACACTGAAGCTTTCTTT. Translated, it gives CSVESHSLNTEAFF.

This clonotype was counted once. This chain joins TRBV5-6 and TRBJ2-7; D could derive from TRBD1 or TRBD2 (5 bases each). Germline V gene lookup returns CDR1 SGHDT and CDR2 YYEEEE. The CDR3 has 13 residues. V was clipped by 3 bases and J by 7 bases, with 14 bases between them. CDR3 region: CASSWGTSGEQYF. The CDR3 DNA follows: TGTGCCAGCAGCTGGGGGACGTCGGGAGAGCAGTACTTC.

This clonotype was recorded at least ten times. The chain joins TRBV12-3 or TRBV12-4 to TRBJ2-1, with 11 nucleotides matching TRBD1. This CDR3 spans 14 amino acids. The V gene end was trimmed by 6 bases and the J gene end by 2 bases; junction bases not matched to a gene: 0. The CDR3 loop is CASRDRGPYNEQFF. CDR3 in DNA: TGTGCCAGCAGGGACAGGGGGCCCTACAATGAGCAGTTCTTC.

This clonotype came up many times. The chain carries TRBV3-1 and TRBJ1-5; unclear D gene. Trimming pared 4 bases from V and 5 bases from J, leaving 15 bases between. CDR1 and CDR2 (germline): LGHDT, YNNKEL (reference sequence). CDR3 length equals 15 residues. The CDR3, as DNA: TGTGCCAGCAGCCCAAGATGGGGTTCGGATCAGCCCCAGCATTTT. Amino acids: CASSPRWGSDQPQHF. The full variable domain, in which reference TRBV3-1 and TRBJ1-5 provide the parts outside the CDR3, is DTAVSQTPKYLVTQMGNDKSIKCEQNLGHDTMYWYKQDSKKFLKIMFSYNNKELIINETVPNRFSPKSPDKAHLNLHINSLELGDSAVYFCASSPRWGSDQPQHFGDGTRLSIL.

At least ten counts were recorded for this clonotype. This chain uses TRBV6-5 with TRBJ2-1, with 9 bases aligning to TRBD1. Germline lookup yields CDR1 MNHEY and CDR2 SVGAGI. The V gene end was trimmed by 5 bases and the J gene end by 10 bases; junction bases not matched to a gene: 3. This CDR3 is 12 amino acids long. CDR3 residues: CASSKDRGEQFF. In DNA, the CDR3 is TGTGCCAGCAGTAAGGACAGGGGAGAGCAGTTCTTC.

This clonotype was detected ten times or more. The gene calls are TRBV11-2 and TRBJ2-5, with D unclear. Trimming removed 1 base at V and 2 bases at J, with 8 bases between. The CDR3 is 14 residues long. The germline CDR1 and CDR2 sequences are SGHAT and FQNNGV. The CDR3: CASSLGAGQETQYF. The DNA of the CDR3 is TGTGCCAGCAGCTTAGGGGCCGGTCAAGAGACCCAGTACTTC.

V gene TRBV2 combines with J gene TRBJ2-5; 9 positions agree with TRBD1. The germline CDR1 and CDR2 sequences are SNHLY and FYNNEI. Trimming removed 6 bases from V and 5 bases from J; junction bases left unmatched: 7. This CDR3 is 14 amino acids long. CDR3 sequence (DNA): TGTGCCAGCAGCTCGGACAGGGGAAGCGAGACCCAGTACTTC. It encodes CASSSDRGSETQYF.

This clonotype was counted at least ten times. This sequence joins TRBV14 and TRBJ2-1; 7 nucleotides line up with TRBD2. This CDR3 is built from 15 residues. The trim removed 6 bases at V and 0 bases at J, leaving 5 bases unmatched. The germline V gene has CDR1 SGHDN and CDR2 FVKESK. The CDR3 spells CASSRGSASYNEQFF. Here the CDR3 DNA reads TGTGCCAGCAGTCGCGGGAGCGCCTCCTACAATGAGCAGTTCTTC.

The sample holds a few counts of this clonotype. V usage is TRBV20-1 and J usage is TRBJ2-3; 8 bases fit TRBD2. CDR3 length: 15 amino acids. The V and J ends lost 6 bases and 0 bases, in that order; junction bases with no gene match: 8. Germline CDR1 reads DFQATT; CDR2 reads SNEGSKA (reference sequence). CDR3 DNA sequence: TGCAGTGCCCCGTTAGCGGGGAGAAGCACAGATACGCAGTATTTT. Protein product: CSAPLAGRSTDTQYF.

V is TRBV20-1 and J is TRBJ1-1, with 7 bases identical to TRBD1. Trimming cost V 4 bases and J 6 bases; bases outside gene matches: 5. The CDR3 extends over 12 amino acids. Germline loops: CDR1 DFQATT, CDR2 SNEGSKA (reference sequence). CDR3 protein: CSATDRESEAFF. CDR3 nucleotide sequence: TGCAGTGCTACCGACAGGGAATCTGAAGCTTTCTTT.